This T cell receptor (beta chain) was captured in a study of blood T cell repertoires in COVID-19. This clone has a single count. Under the authors' procedure: Amplification of reference gene primers was used by the study to estimate nucleated cell counts. TCRdb's table, derived via immunoSEQ multiplex PCR, lists solely in-frame clones and lacks some. That table supplies the V and J calls and clone size; D and trimming were determined from the DNA. The sample comprises a few hundred thousand clones, around 90% of which are singletons, and approximately 9% rests with the top ten. Germline values: CDR1 MDHEN, CDR2 SYDVKM. The CDR3 consists of 17 residues. The J segment lost 4 bases and the V segment lost 3 bases, leaving 6 bases of the junction unmatched. Residents of about two dozen US areas, aged roughly 18 to 89 years, made up the participants. Participants' own reports of clinical history determined their cohort assignment.

The origin of this receptor is a woman aged 18-35 years who had recovered from COVID-19. The chain joins TRBV28 to TRBJ2-3; the match to TRBD2 covers 14 bases. The sequenced sample consisted of PBMCs or T cells enriched from blood (not recorded which). CDR3 sequence: CASSFGTSGRGSDTQYF. In DNA, the CDR3 is TGTGCCAGCAGTTTCGGGACTAGCGGGAGAGGTTCAGATACGCAGTATTTT.